What follows describes a single TCR beta chain. The data derive from a study of blood T cell repertoires in COVID-19. Here immunoSEQ multiplex PCR was the method, and the copy in TCRdb shows in-frame clones only, minus some. The data show over 250,000 clones, 75% to 90% seen once. Deletions cut 3 bases from V and 3 bases from J, with 12 bases between. The CDR3 is 15 residues long. Germline V gives CDR1 KGHSH, CDR2 LQKENI. The clonotype was recovered from a man over 45 with acute or convalescent COVID-19. The sample comprised peripheral blood. The chain has TRBV18 and TRBJ1-5, with D maybe TRBD1 (5 bases). CDR3 in amino acids: CASSPPGQVNQPQHF. The CDR3 DNA reads as TGTGCCAGCTCACCGCCCGGACAAGTCAATCAGCCCCAGCATTTT.